One sample yielded the 21 T cell receptor beta chains listed below, sequenced in a study of cytomegalovirus exposure and HLA in healthy donors (dated by TCRdb to about 2017). Libraries were constructed by the immunoSEQ multiplex PCR assay. For the multiplex PCR, a mixture combining 60 forward primers for TCR Vbeta segments and 13 reverse primers for TCR Jbeta segments was used. TCRdb took this table from immuneACCESS and kept in-frame rearrangements with V and J called. Such tables lack part of the clones; where checked against another copy, unresolved V genes explain under half of the gap, and the rest is unexplained. Recorded for this sample are approximately 200,000 clones; roughly 78% of them occurred a single time. 4.4% of the sample rests with the top ten. The specimen sequenced was PBMCs. These receptors were obtained from a woman younger than 45 in good health and CMV-seropositive.

A remark on this clone: This same CDR3 is encoded by further DNA sequences in the sample. The chain combines TRBV7-9 with TRBJ1-5; D remains unclear. V lost 5 bases and J 1 base, leaving 3 bases between the germline ends. Per the germline V gene, CDR1 is SEHNR and CDR2 is FQNEAQ (reference sequence). The CDR3 loop spans 12 amino acids. The CDR3 spells CASSISNQPQHF. The CDR3 bases are TGTGCCAGCAGCATAAGCAATCAGCCCCAGCATTTT.

The chain recombines TRBV6-6 with TRBJ2-5; TRBD1 is a possible D gene (5 bases). Judging by the DNA end, TRBJ2-7 fits better; the J call may be wrong. Looked up from germline, CDR1 is MNHNY and CDR2 is SVGAGI (reference sequence). The CDR3 runs to 15 residues. The chain's CDR3 is CASRYTLQGSYEQYF. CDR3 in DNA: TGTGCCAGCAGGTACACCCTCCAGGGCTCCTACGAGCAGTACTTC.

This clone was seen a few times. The V call is TRBV19, the J call TRBJ2-7; 9 nucleotides agree with TRBD1. Losses at the gene ends were 3 bases for V and 6 bases for J; bases not matched to a gene: 12. The germline V gene has CDR1 LNHDA and CDR2 SQIVND (reference sequence). The CDR3 is 16 residues long. CDR3 sequence reads: CASSISYDRGNREQYF. The CDR3 DNA reads TGTGCCAGTAGTATTTCTTATGACAGGGGGAATCGCGAGCAGTACTTC. The full variable domain, completed using reference TRBV19 and TRBJ2-7, is DGGITQSPKYLFRKEGQNVTLSCEQNLNHDAMYWYRQDPGQGLRLIYYSQIVNDFQKGDIAEGYSVSREKKESFPLTVTSAQKNPTAFYLCASSISYDRGNREQYFGPGTRLTVT.

This chain joins TRBV6-1 and TRBJ2-5; 7 bases are a match to TRBD1. The CDR3 has 14 amino acids. The germline gives CDR1 MNHNS, CDR2 SASEGT. V trimming: 7 bases; J trimming: 1 base; junction bases outside the gene matches: 6. CDR3 DNA: TGTGCCAGCACCCAGGGACAGAGCCAAGAGACCCAGTACTTC. This gives the protein CASTQGQSQETQYF.

Worth noting for this clone: This sample includes further DNA sequences coding for the same CDR3. This rearrangement joins TRBV4-1 to TRBJ2-7; 9 bases fit TRBD2. Germline V gene data show CDR1 as MGHRA and CDR2 as YSYEKL. The CDR3 runs to 16 residues. V shed 6 bases and J 0 bases; nucleotides not matched to a gene: 9. In DNA form, the CDR3 reads TGCGCCAGCAGTCTAGCGGGACCCGAAAGCTCCTACGAGCAGTACTTC. Encoded protein: CASSLAGPESSYEQYF.

The V gene is TRBV5-1, the J gene TRBJ2-7; TRBD1 matches 7 bases. The CDR3 sequence is 16 residues long. Germline V gene lookup returns CDR1 SGHRS and CDR2 YFSETQ. V lost 4 bases and J lost 6; bases outside the gene matches: 16. The CDR3 spells CASSLKAQGVRGEQYF. As DNA, the CDR3 is TGCGCCAGCAGCCTTAAGGCCCAGGGGGTTCGTGGCGAGCAGTACTTC.

The rearrangement uses TRBV6-5 and TRBJ1-2, with TRBD1 as a possible D gene (6 bases). The V gene's germline CDR1 is MNHEY and CDR2 SVGAGI. The CDR3 runs to 14 residues. V was trimmed by 2 bases and J by 5 bases, leaving 12 bases between them. The CDR3 DNA reads as TGTGCCAGCAGTTACCCATCAGGGGAGTATGGCTACACCTTC. Its translation is CASSYPSGEYGYTF.

This chain connects TRBV5-1 to TRBJ2-1, with 8 bases aligning to TRBD1. The length of the CDR3 is 19 residues. Trimming removed 2 bases from V and 4 bases from J; junction bases left unmatched: 17. Germline V lookup: CDR1 SGHRS, CDR2 YFSETQ. In DNA form, the CDR3 reads TGCGCCAGCAGCTTTCCGGGACAGGAGACAAGGAAATATTACAATGAGCAGTTCTTC. It is translated as CASSFPGQETRKYYNEQFF.

This chain links TRBV5-4 with TRBJ2-1; D is perhaps TRBD1 (6 bases). CDR3 size: 14 residues. V lost 3 bases and J 8 bases, leaving 15 bases between the germline ends. Germline V gene sequence: CDR1 SGHNT, CDR2 YYREEE (reference sequence). CDR3 sequence (DNA): TGTGCCAGCAGCTGGGGACAACTAGAAGATGAGCAGTTCTTC. Translated, it gives CASSWGQLEDEQFF. Filled out from reference TRBV5-4 and TRBJ2-1, the complete variable domain reads ETGVTQSPTHLIKTRGQQVTLRCSSQSGHNTVSWYQQALGQGPQFIFQYYREEENGRGNFPPRFSGLQFPNYSSELNVNALELDDSALYLCASSWGQLEDEQFFGPGTRLTVL.

The gene calls are TRBV7-2 and TRBJ2-1, with TRBD1 matching over 10 bases. Trimming cost V 5 bases and J 6 bases; bases outside gene matches: 4. The V gene's germline CDR1 is SGHTA and CDR2 FQGNSA. This CDR3 comprises 14 residues. CDR3 nucleotide sequence: TGTGCCAGCAGCAGGGACAGGGGATTCAATGAGCAGTTCTTC. Translated, it gives CASSRDRGFNEQFF.

This sequence joins TRBV19 and TRBJ1-2, with a weak D call TRBD1 (5 bases). The germline V gene has CDR1 LNHDA and CDR2 SQIVND (reference sequence). The CDR3 runs 16 residues. V was pared by 6 bases and J by 4 bases, with 21 bases between. The CDR3 is CASRHARFAGLYGYTF. CDR3 coding DNA: TGTGCCAGTAGGCATGCACGTTTCGCAGGGCTCTATGGCTACACCTTC.

The chain employs TRBV7-9 and TRBJ2-7; maybe TRBD2 (7 bases). Near its end, the DNA agrees better with TRBJ2-5, so the J call may be wrong. Germline values: CDR1 SEHNR, CDR2 FQNEAQ (reference sequence). The CDR3 covers 15 residues. Written as DNA, the CDR3 is TGTGCCAGCATCCCACGGCGGGGGCGCAAAGAGACCCAGTACTTC. Its protein product is CASIPRRGRKETQYF.

The rearrangement links TRBV11-2 to TRBJ1-6; a possible D gene is TRBD1 (6 bases). V lost 6 bases and J lost 7, with 22 bases in between. Germline CDR1 is SGHAT and CDR2 is FQNNGV. The CDR3 consists of 17 residues. The CDR3 protein is CASSPEVAQGMNSPLHF. The CDR3 region has the DNA TGTGCCAGCAGTCCAGAGGTTGCACAGGGAATGAATTCACCCCTCCACTTT.

The chain employs TRBV15 and TRBJ1-6; D call uncertain. The germline CDR1 and CDR2 sequences are LNHNV and YYDKDF (reference sequence). Between the trimmed V and J ends, which lost 0 bases and 0 bases, there was a span of 6 bases. This CDR3 is built from 16 residues. CDR3 DNA sequence: TGTGCCACCAGCAGAGAGGCAGTCTCCTATAATTCACCCCTCCACTTT. It specifies CATSREAVSYNSPLHF.

V usage is TRBV4-3 and J usage is TRBJ1-1, with a possible D match to TRBD1 (6 bases). The germline V gene encodes CDR1 LGHNA and CDR2 YSLEER. The CDR3 contains 15 residues. V dropped 0 bases and J dropped 3 bases, with 11 bases sitting between them. The chain's CDR3 is CASSQDRGGDTEAFF. For the CDR3, the DNA is TGCGCCAGCAGCCAAGATAGAGGGGGGGACACTGAAGCTTTCTTT.

A note on this clone: At one of its ends the junction is not consistent with the germline gene, which may arise from a read error. The gene calls are TRBV27 and TRBJ1-1, with D possibly being TRBD1 (6 bases). The CDR3 runs 14 residues. CDR1 and CDR2 (germline): MNHEY, SMNVEV (reference sequence). The CDR3 DNA follows: TGTGTCAGCAGTTTTCAGTGGACAGTCACTGAAGCTTTCTTT. Amino acid sequence: CVSSFQWTVTEAFF.

V is TRBV2 and J is TRBJ1-4, with no clear D. Looked up from germline, CDR1 is SNHLY and CDR2 is FYNNEI. The V gene lost 2 bases and the J gene lost 8 bases, with 12 bases spanning the gap. The CDR3 runs 14 residues. CDR3 DNA: TGTGCCAGCAGTGAAAATGAGGGAATCGAAAAACTGTTTTTT. It is translated as CASSENEGIEKLFF.

The chain is built from TRBV5-1 and TRBJ2-7; TRBD2 matches at 8 bases. The V and J ends lost 1 base and 1 base, in that order; junction bases with no gene match: 7. The CDR3 runs to 16 residues. Looked up from germline, CDR1 is SGHRS and CDR2 is YFSETQ. The CDR3 DNA follows: TGCGCCAGCAGCTTGTCCCTAGCGGGTGCGTCCTACGAGCAGTACTTC. The encoded protein is CASSLSLAGASYEQYF.

The chain uses TRBV5-4 and TRBJ1-1; possible D gene TRBD1, 6 bases. Germline V CDR1 and CDR2: SGHNT, YYREEE (reference sequence). The CDR3 runs 12 residues. Trimming left V 5 bases short and J 7 bases short, with 12 bases between. The CDR3 here is CASRNAGDEAFF. In nucleotides, the CDR3 is TGTGCCAGCAGGAACGCAGGGGATGAAGCTTTCTTT. The complete variable domain, with remaining parts taken from reference TRBV5-4 and TRBJ1-1, reads ETGVTQSPTHLIKTRGQQVTLRCSSQSGHNTVSWYQQALGQGPQFIFQYYREEENGRGNFPPRFSGLQFPNYSSELNVNALELDDSALYLCASRNAGDEAFFGQGTRLTVV.

This clone has just one count. The chain uses TRBV11-2 and TRBJ1-4; D remains unclear. Looked up from germline, CDR1 is SGHAT and CDR2 is FQNNGV. Trimming removed 5 bases from V and 7 bases from J, with 14 bases in between. The CDR3 extends over 14 amino acids. The DNA for the CDR3 is TGTGCCAGCAGCCCACTTCGGGGAGGTGAAAAACTGTTTTTT. Its protein is CASSPLRGGEKLFF.

This rearrangement joins TRBV11-1 to TRBJ2-2; maybe TRBD2 (5 bases). Germline CDR1 SGHAT, CDR2 FQDESV (reference sequence). The CDR3 runs 14 residues. The V and J ends lost 2 bases and 7 bases respectively, with 11 bases between them. CDR3 coding DNA: TGTGCCAGCAGCTTAAGCCAACTAGGCGGGGAGCTGTTTTTT. Protein sequence: CASSLSQLGGELFF.